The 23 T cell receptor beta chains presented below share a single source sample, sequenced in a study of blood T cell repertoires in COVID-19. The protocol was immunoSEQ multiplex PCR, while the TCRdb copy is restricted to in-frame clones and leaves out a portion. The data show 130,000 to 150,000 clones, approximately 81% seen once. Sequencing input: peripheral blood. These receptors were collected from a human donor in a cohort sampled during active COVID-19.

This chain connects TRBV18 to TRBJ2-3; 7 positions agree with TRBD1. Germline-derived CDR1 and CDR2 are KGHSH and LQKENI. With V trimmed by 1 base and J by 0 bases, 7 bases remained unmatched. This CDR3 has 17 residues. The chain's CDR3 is CASSPLRSQGSTDTQYF. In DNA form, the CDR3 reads TGTGCCAGCTCACCACTGCGTTCACAGGGGAGCACAGATACGCAGTATTTT.

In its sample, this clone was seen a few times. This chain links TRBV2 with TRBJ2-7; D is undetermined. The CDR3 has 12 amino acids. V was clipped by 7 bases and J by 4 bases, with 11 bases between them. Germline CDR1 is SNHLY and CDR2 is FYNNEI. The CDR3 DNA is TGTGCCAGCATGCGCATGGTTTACGAGCAGTACTTC. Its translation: CASMRMVYEQYF.

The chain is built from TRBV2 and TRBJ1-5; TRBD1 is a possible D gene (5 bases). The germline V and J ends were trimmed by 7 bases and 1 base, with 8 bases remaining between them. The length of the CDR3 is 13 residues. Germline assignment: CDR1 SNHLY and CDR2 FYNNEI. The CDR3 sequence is CASTGQSNQPQHF. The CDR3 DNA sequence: TGTGCCAGCACAGGGCAGAGCAATCAGCCCCAGCATTTT.

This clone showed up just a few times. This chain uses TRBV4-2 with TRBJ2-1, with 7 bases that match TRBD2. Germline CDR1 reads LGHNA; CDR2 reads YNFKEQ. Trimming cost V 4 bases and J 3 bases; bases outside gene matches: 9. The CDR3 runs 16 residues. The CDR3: CASSLRLADNYNEQFF. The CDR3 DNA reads TGTGCCAGCAGCCTTCGCCTAGCGGACAACTACAATGAGCAGTTCTTC.

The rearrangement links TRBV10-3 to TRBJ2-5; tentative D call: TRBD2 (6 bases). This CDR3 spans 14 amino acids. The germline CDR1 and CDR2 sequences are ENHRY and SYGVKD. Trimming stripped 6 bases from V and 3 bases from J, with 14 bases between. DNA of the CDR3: TGTGCCATCAGGGGGCTGGCTAGCGAAGAGACCCAGTACTTC. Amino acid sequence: CAIRGLASEETQYF.

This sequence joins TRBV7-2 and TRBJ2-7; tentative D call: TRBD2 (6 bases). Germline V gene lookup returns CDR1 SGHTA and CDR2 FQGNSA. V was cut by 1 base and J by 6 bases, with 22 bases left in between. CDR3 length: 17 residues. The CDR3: CASSLDGGAGRRGEQYF. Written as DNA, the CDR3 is TGTGCCAGCAGCTTAGATGGCGGGGCTGGCAGGAGGGGCGAGCAGTACTTC.

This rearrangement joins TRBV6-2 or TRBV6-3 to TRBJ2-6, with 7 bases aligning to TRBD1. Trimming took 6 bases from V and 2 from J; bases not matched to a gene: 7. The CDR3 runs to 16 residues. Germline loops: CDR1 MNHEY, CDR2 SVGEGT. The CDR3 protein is CASSRDRMAGANVLTF. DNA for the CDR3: TGTGCCAGCAGCCGGGACAGAATGGCTGGGGCCAACGTCCTGACTTTC.

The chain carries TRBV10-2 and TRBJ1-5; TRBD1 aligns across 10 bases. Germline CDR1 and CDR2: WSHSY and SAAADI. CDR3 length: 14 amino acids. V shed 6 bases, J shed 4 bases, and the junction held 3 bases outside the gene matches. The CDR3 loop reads CASRLGQGNQPQHF. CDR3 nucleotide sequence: TGCGCCAGCAGGTTGGGACAGGGGAATCAGCCCCAGCATTTT.

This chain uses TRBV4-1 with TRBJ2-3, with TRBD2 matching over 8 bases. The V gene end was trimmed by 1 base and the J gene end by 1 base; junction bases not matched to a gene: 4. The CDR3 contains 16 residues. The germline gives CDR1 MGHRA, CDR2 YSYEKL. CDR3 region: CASSQASTSGTDTQYF. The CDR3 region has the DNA TGCGCCAGCAGCCAAGCTTCGACTAGCGGCACAGATACGCAGTATTTT.

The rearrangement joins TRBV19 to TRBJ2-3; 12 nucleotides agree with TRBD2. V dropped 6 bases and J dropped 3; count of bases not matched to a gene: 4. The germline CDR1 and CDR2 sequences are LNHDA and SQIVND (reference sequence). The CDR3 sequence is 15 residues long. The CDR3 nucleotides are TGTGCCAGTAGCCTAGCGGGAGGGGGTACAGATACGCAGTATTTT. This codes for CASSLAGGGTDTQYF. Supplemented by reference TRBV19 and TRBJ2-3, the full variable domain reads DGGITQSPKYLFRKEGQNVTLSCEQNLNHDAMYWYRQDPGQGLRLIYYSQIVNDFQKGDIAEGYSVSREKKESFPLTVTSAQKNPTAFYLCASSLAGGGTDTQYFGPGTRLTVL.

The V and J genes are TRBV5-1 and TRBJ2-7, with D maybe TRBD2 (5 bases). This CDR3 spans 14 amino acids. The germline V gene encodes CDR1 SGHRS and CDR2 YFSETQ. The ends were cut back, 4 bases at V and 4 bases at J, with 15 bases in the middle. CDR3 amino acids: CASSPRATIYEQYF. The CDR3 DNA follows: TGCGCCAGCAGCCCTCGGGCGACTATTTACGAGCAGTACTTC.

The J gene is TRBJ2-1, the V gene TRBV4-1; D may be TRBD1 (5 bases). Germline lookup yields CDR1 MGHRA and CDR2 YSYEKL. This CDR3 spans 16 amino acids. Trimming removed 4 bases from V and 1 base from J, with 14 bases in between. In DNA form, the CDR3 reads TGCGCCAGCAGCCCACCTGACAGCCTTTCCTACAATGAGCAGTTCTTC. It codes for CASSPPDSLSYNEQFF.

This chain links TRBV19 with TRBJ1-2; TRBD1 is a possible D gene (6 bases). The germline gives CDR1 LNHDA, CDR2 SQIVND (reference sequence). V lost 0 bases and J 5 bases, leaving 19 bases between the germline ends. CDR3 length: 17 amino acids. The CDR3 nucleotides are TGTGCCAGTAGTATAGATCCAACCGGGACAATCTATTATGGCTACACCTTC. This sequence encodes CASSIDPTGTIYYGYTF.

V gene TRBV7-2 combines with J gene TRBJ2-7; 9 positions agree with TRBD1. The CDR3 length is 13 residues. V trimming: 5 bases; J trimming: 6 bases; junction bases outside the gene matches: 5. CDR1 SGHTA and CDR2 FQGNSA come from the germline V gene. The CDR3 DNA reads TGTGCCAGCAGCCGGGACAGGGAGAGCGAGCAGTACTTC. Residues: CASSRDRESEQYF.

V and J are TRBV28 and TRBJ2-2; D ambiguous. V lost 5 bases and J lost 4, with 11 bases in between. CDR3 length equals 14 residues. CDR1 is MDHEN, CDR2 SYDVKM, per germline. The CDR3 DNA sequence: TGTGCCAGCAGTCCCCCGTTGAGCACCGGGGAGCTGTTTTTT. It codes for CASSPPLSTGELFF.

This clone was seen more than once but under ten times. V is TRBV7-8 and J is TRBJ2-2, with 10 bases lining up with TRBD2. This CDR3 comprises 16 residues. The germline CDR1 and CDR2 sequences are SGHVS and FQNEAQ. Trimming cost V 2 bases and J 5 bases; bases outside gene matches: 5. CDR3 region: CASSLSSGSGTGELFF. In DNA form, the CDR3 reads TGTGCCAGCAGCTTATCTAGCGGGAGTGGTACCGGGGAGCTGTTTTTT.

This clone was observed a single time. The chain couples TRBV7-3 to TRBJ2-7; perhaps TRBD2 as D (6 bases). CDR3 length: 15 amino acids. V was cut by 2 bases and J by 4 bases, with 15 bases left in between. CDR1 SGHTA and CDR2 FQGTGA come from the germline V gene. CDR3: CASSLGGESEYEQYF. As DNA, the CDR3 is TGTGCCAGCAGCTTAGGCGGGGAGTCCGAGTACGAGCAGTACTTC.

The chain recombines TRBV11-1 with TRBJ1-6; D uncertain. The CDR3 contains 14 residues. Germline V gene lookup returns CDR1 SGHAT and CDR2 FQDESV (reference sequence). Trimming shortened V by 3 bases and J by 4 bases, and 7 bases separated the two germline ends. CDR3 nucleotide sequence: TGTGCCAGCAGCTTCAACGGGTATAATTCACCCCTCCACTTT. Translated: CASSFNGYNSPLHF.

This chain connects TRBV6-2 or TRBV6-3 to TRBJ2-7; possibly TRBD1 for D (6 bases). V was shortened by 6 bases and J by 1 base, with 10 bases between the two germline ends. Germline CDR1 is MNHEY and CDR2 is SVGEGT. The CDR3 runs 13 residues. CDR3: CASSKTGSYEQYF. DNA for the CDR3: TGTGCCAGCAGCAAGACAGGTTCCTACGAGCAGTACTTC.

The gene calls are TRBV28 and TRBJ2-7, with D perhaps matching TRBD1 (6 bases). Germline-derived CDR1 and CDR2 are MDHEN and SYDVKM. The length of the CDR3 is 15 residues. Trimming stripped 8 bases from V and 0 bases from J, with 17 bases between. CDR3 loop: CASGKGGTLSYEQYF. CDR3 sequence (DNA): TGTGCCAGCGGGAAAGGGGGAACCCTCTCCTACGAGCAGTACTTC.

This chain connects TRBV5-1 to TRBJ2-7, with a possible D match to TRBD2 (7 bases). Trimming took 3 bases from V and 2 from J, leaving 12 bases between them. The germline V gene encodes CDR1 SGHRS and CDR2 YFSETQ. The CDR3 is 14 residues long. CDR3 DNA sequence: TGCGCCAGCAGCTGGGGGGGCCCTACCTACGAGCAGTACTTC. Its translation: CASSWGGPTYEQYF.

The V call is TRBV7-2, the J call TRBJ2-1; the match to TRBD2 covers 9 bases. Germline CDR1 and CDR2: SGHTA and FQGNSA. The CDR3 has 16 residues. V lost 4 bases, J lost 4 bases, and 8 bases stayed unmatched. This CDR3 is CASSSLAGKYYNEQFF. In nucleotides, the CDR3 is TGTGCCAGCAGCTCCCTAGCGGGAAAGTATTACAATGAGCAGTTCTTC. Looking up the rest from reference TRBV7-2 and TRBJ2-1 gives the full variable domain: GAGVSQSPSNKVTEKGKDVELRCDPISGHTALYWYRQSLGQGLEFLIYFQGNSAPDKSGLPSDRFSAERTGGSVSTLTIQRTQQEDSAVYLCASSSLAGKYYNEQFFGPGTRLTVL.

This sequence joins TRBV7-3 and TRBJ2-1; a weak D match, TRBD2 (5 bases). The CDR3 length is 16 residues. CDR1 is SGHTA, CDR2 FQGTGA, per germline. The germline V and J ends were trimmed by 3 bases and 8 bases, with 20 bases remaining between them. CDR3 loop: CASSLGHALPGDEQFF. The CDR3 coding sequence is TGTGCCAGCAGCTTGGGTCATGCCCTACCCGGGGATGAGCAGTTCTTC.